This TCR beta chain emerged from a study of OX40 agonist ivuxolimab in advanced cancers. Across the study: Patients were dosed with the agonistic anti-OX40 (CD134) antibody ivuxolimab. The dose-escalation group included hepatocellular carcinoma, melanoma, renal cell carcinoma and head and neck cancer.

V shed 3 bases and J shed 4 bases, with 9 bases lying between them. Germline values: CDR1 LNHDA, CDR2 SQIVND (reference sequence). The CDR3 spans 14 residues. Profiled with immunoSEQ multiplex PCR; TCRdb holds only in-frame clones, not every one. Altogether some 70,000 clones are present, approximately 90% being singletons, with the ten largest covering approximately 1%. The receptor was derived from an adult with an advanced solid tumor such as melanoma, head and neck, liver or kidney cancer. This material consisted of CD4+ or CD8+ T cells sorted from blood, taken in a trial of the OX40 agonist ivuxolimab. The chain links TRBV19 to TRBJ2-2; D gene ambiguous. The DNA of the CDR3 is TGTGCCAGTAGTATGGGTCGCGCCACCGGGGAGCTGTTTTTT. Encoded protein: CASSMGRATGELFF.